These 6 T cell receptor beta chains were all obtained from the same sample, sequenced in a study of CD8+ T cells in alopecia areata. Researchers sorted pooled cutaneous lymph node cells on the basis of CD4, CD8alpha, NKG2D, NKG2ACE and other markers. Sequencing relied on a cDNA template that was reverse transcribed from extracted RNA. TCRdb's copy holds only in-frame clones and misses some; the assay was immunoSEQ multiplex PCR. The profile covers over 250,000 clones, none occurring a single time. Material: CD4+ T cells sorted from a lymph node. These receptors originate from a C3H/HeJ mouse with alopecia areata. Mice of this strain are of MHC haplotype H2-k.

This clone was counted between two and nine times. Germline and genes here are mouse. Sequencing ends 4 residues short of the CDR3 end; the germline J gene provides the rest. V is TRBV13-1 and J is TRBJ2-1, with TRBD2 matching over 10 bases. The germline gives CDR1 NSHNY, CDR2 SYGAGN. V trimming: 0 bases; J trimming: 3 bases; junction bases outside the gene matches: 9. The CDR3 has 18 residues. The covered CDR3 bases are TGTGCCAGCAGTGATGCACTCTGGGGGGGCGCTAGCTATGCT. Translation: CASSDALWGGASYA. The full CDR3 reads CASSDALWGGASYAEQFF.

Turning to this clone: The germline and genes are mouse ones. The read terminates 4 residues before the CDR3 end, so the remaining end is supplied by the germline J gene. The chain combines TRBV5 with TRBJ2-5; 7 nucleotides agree with TRBD1. There are 15 residues in the CDR3. Per germline, CDR1 LGHNA and CDR2 YNLKQL (reference sequence). Losses at the gene ends were 4 bases for V and 1 base for J; bases not matched to a gene: 5. The sequenced part of the CDR3 DNA is TGTGCCAGCAGCCCTCGGGACAGAGACCAAGAC. Amino acids: CASSPRDRDQD. The whole CDR3 region reads CASSPRDRDQDTQYF.

The table lists this clone with a few counts. Gene names are mouse gene names. The read terminates 4 residues before the CDR3 end, so the remaining end is supplied by the germline J gene. The rearrangement uses TRBV13-2 and TRBJ2-5; 9 bases fit TRBD2. CDR1 is NNHNN and CDR2 is SYGAGS in the germline V gene (reference sequence). J was trimmed by 1 base and V by 2 bases; bases with no gene match: 2. This CDR3 comprises 15 residues. The CDR3 bases that were read are TGTGCCAGCGGTGACTGGGGGGGGTACCAAGAC. It codes for CASGDWGGYQD. The full CDR3 reads CASGDWGGYQDTQYF.

This clone appeared a few times. The genes are named according to mouse. Sequencing ends 4 residues short of the CDR3 end; the germline J gene provides the rest. The chain employs TRBV19 and TRBJ2-2, with 7 positions matching TRBD2. V shed 2 bases, J shed 4 bases, and the junction held 5 bases outside the gene matches. The CDR3 length is 15 residues. CDR1 is FNHDT, CDR2 SITEND, per germline (reference sequence). The CDR3 spells CASSMLGDGTGQLYF. Incomplete CDR3 DNA: TGTGCCAGCAGTATGCTGGGGGATGGCACCGGG.

Worth noting for this clone: Gene and germline names: mouse. The CDR3 is cut off 4 residues early in the read; its end comes from the germline J gene. The chain recombines TRBV19 with TRBJ2-1; a possible D gene is TRBD2 (6 bases). Germline lookup yields CDR1 FNHDT and CDR2 SITEND (reference sequence). V dropped 3 bases and J dropped 4 bases, with 17 bases sitting between them. CDR3 length equals 16 residues. CDR3 DNA (partial): TGTGCCAGCAGTACCCCGCCCTCTGGGGAGTATGCT. Translated: CASSTPPSGEYA. The complete CDR3 reads CASSTPPSGEYAEQFF.

In regard to this clone: Germline and genes here are mouse. The missing CDR3 end, 4 residues past where the read stops, is filled in from the germline J gene. This sequence joins TRBV31 and TRBJ2-5; weak D call: TRBD2 (6 bases). The length of the CDR3 is 15 residues. Germline loops: CDR1 GKSSPN, CDR2 SITVG. V was cut by 0 bases and J by 1 base, with 11 bases left in between. The DNA read from the CDR3 is TGTGCCTGGAGTCTAGGCTGGGGCGACCAAGAC. Encoded protein: CAWSLGWGDQD. The full CDR3 protein is CAWSLGWGDQDTQYF. Full variable domain (outside the CDR3, taken from reference TRBV31 and TRBJ2-5): AQTIHQWPVAEIKAVGSPLSLGCTIKGKSSPNLYWYWQATGGTLQQLFYSITVGQVESVVQLNLSASRPKDDQFILSTEKLLLSHSGFYLCAWSLGWGDQDTQYFGPGTRLLVL.